This record looks at one T cell receptor beta chain sequence and its context. This specimen belongs to a study of T cell changes during pregnancy in multiple sclerosis. Profiling relied on immunoSEQ multiplex PCR, and the TCRdb table lists in-frame clones only, not all of them. The sample includes some 60,000 clones, 90% of them seen just once. The V segment lost 6 bases and the J segment 3 bases; nucleotides outside the gene matches: 4. The V gene's germline CDR1 is SGHNT and CDR2 YENEEA. The CDR3 is 15 residues long. The material sequenced was peripheral blood, taken in the first trimester of pregnancy. The V and J genes are TRBV11-3 and TRBJ2-3; 12 bases are shared with TRBD2. The sequence was collected from a female donor in good health, enrolled as a control in a pregnancy study. CDR3: CASSRGTSGTDTQYF. CDR3 coding DNA: TGTGCCAGCAGTCGCGGGACTAGCGGGACAGATACGCAGTATTTT.